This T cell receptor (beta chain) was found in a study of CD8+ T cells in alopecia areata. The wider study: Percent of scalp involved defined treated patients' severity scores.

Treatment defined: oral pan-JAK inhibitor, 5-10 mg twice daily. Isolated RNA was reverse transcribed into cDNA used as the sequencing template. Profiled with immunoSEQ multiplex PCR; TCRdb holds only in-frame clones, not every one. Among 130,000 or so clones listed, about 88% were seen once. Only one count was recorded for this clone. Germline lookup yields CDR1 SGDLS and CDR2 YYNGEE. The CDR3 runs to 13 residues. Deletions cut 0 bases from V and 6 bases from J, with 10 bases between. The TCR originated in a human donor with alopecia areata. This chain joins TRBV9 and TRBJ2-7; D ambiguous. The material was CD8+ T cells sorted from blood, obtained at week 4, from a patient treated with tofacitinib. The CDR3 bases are TGTGCCAGCAGCGTAGGAAAAAGGAGCGAGCAGTACTTC. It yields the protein CASSVGKRSEQYF.